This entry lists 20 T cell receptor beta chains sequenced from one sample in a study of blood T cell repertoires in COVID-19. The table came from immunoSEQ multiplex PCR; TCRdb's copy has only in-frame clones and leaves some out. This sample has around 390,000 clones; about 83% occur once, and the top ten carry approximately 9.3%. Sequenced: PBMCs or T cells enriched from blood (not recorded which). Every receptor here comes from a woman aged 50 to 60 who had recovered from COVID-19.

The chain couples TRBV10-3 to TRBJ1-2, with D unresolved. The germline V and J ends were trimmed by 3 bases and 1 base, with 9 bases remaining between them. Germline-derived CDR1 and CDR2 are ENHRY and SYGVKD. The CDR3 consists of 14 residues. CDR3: CAISDELVNYGYTF. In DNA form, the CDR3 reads TGTGCCATCAGTGACGAGTTAGTTAACTATGGCTACACCTTC.

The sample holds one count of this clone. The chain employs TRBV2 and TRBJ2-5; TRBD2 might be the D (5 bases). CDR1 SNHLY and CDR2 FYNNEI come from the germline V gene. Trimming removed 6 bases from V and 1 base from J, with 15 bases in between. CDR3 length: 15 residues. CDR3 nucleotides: TGTGCCAGCAGCGAACAAGCGGTGGTCCAAGAGACCCAGTACTTC. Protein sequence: CASSEQAVVQETQYF.

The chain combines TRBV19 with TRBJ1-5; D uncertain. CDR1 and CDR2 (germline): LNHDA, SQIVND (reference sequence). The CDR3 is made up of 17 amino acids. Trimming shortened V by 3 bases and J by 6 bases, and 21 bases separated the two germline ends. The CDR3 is CASSISHSGRILQPQHF. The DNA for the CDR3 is TGTGCCAGTAGTATTTCCCACAGTGGTAGGATTCTTCAGCCCCAGCATTTT.

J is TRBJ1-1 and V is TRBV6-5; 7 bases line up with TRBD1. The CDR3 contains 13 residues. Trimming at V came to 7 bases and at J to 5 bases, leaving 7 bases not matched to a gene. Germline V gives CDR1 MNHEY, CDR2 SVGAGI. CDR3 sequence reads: CASNRNRGTEAFF. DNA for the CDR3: TGTGCCAGCAATCGAAACAGGGGTACTGAAGCTTTCTTT.

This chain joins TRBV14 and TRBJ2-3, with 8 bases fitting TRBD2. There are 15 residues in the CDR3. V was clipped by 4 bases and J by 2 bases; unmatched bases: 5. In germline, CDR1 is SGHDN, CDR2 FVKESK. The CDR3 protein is CASSLGTSTTDTQYF. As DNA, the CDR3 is TGTGCCAGCAGCCTGGGGACTAGTACCACAGATACGCAGTATTTT.

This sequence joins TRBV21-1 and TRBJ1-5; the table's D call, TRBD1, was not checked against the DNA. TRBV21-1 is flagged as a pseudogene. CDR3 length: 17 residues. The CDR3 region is CASSKGRSWASNQPQHF. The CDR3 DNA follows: TGTGCCAGCAGCAAGGGTAGGTCTTGGGCAAGCAATCAGCCCCAGCATTTT.

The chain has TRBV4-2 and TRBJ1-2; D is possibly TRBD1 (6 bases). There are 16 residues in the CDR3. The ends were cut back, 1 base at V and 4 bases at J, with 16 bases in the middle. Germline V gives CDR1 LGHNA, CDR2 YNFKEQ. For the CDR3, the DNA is TGTGCCAGCAGCCAAGGGGACCGGGACACCGTCTATGGCTACACCTTC. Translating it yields CASSQGDRDTVYGYTF.

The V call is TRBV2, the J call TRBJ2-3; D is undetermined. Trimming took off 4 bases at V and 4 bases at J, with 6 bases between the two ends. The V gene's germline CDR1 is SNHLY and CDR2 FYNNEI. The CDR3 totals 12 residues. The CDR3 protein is CASSGLADTQYF. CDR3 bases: TGTGCCAGCAGTGGACTGGCAGATACGCAGTATTTT.

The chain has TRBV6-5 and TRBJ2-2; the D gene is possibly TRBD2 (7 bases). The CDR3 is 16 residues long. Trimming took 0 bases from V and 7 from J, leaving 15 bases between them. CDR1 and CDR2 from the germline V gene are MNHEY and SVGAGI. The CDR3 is CASSYSMGRGDGELFF. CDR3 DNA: TGTGCCAGCAGTTACTCGATGGGGAGGGGGGACGGGGAGCTGTTTTTT.

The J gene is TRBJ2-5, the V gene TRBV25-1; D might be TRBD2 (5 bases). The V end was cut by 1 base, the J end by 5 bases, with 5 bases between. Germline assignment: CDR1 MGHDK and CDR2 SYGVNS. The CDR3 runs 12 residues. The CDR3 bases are TGTGCCAGCAGTGAATCGGGGGAGACCCAGTACTTC. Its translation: CASSESGETQYF. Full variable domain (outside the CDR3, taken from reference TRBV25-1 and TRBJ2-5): EADIYQTPRYLVIGTGKKITLECSQTMGHDKMYWYQQDPGMELHLIHYSYGVNSTEKGDLSSESTVSRIRTEHFPLTLESARPSHTSQYLCASSESGETQYFGPGTRLLVL.

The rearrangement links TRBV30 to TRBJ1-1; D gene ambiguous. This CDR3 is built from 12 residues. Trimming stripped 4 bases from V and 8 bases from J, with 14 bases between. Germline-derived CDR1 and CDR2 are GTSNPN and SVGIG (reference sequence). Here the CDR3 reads CAWTTFTLEAFF. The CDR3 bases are TGTGCCTGGACAACTTTTACCCTCGAAGCTTTCTTT.

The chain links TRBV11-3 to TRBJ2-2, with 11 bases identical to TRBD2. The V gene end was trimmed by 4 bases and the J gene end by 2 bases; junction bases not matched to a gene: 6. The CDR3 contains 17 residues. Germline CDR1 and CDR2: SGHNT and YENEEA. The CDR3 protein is CASSSFTSGGNTGELFF. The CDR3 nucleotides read TGTGCCAGCAGCTCGTTTACTAGCGGGGGTAACACCGGGGAGCTGTTTTTT.

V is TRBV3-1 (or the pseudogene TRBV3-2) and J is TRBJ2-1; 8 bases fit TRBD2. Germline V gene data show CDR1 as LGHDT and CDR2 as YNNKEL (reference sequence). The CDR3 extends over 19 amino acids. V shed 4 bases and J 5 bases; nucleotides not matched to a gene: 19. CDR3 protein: CASSRPISPGLGDDNEQFF. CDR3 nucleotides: TGTGCCAGCAGCCGCCCAATTTCCCCGGGACTAGGGGATGACAATGAGCAGTTCTTC.

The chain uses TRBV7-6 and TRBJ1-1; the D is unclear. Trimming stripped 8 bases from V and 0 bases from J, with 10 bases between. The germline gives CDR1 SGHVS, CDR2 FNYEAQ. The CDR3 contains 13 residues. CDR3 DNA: TGTGCCAGCTCCGGGATCCTGAACACTGAAGCTTTCTTT. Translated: CASSGILNTEAFF.

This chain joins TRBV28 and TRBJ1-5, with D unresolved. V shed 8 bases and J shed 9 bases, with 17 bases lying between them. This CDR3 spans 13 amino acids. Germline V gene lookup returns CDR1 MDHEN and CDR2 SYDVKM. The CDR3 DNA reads TGTGCCAGCCTCCCAGCGGTGGACCGGCCCCAGCATTTT. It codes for CASLPAVDRPQHF.

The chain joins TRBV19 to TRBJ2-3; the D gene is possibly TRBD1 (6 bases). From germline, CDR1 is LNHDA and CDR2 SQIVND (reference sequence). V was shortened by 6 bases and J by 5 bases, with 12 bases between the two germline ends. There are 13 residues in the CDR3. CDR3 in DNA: TGTGCCAGTAGAATACCAGGGGTAGATACGCAGTATTTT. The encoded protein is CASRIPGVDTQYF.

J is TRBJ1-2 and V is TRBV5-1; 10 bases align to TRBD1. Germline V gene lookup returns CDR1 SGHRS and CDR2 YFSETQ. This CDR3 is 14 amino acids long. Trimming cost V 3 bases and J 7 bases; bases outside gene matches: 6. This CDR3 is CASSWDGTGVGYTF. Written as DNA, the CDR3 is TGCGCCAGCAGCTGGGACGGGACAGGGGTTGGCTACACCTTC.

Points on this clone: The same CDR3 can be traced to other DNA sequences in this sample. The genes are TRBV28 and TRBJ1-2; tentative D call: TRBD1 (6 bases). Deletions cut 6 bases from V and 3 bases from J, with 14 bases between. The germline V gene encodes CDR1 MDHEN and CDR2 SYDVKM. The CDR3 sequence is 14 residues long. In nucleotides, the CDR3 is TGTGCCAGCAGCCTGACAGGTCGCTACTATGGCTACACCTTC. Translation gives CASSLTGRYYGYTF.

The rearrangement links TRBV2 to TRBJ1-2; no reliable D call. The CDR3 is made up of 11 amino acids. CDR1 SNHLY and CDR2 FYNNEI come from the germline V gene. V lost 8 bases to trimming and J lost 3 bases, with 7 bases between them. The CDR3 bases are TGTGCCAGCGAGGTGGACTATGGCTACACCTTC. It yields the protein CASEVDYGYTF.

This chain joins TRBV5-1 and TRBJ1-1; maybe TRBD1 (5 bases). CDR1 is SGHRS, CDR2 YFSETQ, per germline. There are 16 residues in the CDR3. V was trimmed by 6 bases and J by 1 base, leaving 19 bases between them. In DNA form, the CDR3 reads TGCGCCAGCAAAGCCTCTGGCGGGGCAGGGAACACTGAAGCTTTCTTT. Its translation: CASKASGGAGNTEAFF. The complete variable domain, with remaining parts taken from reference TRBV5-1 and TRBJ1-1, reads KAGVTQTPRYLIKTRGQQVTLSCSPISGHRSVSWYQQTPGQGLQFLFEYFSETQRNKGNFPGRFSGRQFSNSRSEMNVSTLELGDSALYLCASKASGGAGNTEAFFGQGTRLTVV.